Listed here are 19 T cell receptor beta chains from one sample, sequenced in a study of blood T cell repertoires in COVID-19. Some clones are missing from TCRdb's copy, which holds only in-frame ones; the method was immunoSEQ multiplex PCR. The sample yields about 220,000 clones, around 80% seen once. Material: peripheral blood. The source of these receptors is a human donor in a cohort sampled during active COVID-19.

This chain joins TRBV7-2 and TRBJ2-1, with D perhaps matching TRBD2 (5 bases). Trimming took 0 bases from V and 3 from J, leaving 9 bases between them. This CDR3 spans 15 amino acids. In germline, CDR1 is SGHTA, CDR2 FQGNSA. The CDR3 loop is CASSLAGGRYNEQFF. CDR3 bases: TGTGCCAGCAGCTTAGCGGGCGGGCGCTACAATGAGCAGTTCTTC.

V gene TRBV9 combines with J gene TRBJ2-7; TRBD1 matches at 10 bases. The CDR3 is 14 residues long. CDR1 is SGDLS and CDR2 is YYNGEE in the germline V gene. V shed 2 bases and J 3 bases; nucleotides not matched to a gene: 2. The CDR3 spells CASSVGDRGYEQYF. CDR3 nucleotide sequence: TGTGCCAGCAGCGTCGGGGACAGGGGCTACGAGCAGTACTTC.

This clone was observed a handful of times. V gene TRBV5-1 combines with J gene TRBJ2-7; 7 bases match TRBD1. The CDR3 covers 13 residues. Trimming at V came to 3 bases and at J to 1 base, leaving 1 base not matched to a gene. CDR1 SGHRS and CDR2 YFSETQ come from the germline V gene. This chain's CDR3 is CASSWDSSYEQYF. The DNA for the CDR3 is TGCGCCAGCAGCTGGGACAGTTCCTACGAGCAGTACTTC.

Only one count was recorded for this clone. The V gene is TRBV19, the J gene TRBJ2-7, with D uncertain. Germline V CDR1 and CDR2: LNHDA, SQIVND (reference sequence). There are 13 residues in the CDR3. Trimming took 5 bases from V and 5 from J, leaving 13 bases between them. The CDR3 spells CASSPVVGDEQYF. Written as DNA, the CDR3 is TGTGCCAGTAGTCCCGTGGTCGGAGACGAGCAGTACTTC.

This clone was counted once. The gene calls are TRBV15 and TRBJ2-5; possible D gene TRBD1, 6 bases. The germline V and J ends were trimmed by 9 bases and 5 bases, with 19 bases remaining between them. Germline V gene lookup returns CDR1 LNHNV and CDR2 YYDKDF (reference sequence). The CDR3 sequence is 14 residues long. The CDR3 bases are TGTGCCACTAAAACAGGGCCTACCCGGGAGACCCAGTACTTC. This codes for CATKTGPTRETQYF.

The chain combines TRBV28 with TRBJ1-2; D uncertain. The CDR3 has 14 amino acids. V lost 4 bases and J 4 bases, leaving 13 bases between the germline ends. Per germline, CDR1 MDHEN and CDR2 SYDVKM. CDR3: CASSSPRRGYGYTF. The CDR3 DNA reads TGTGCCAGCAGTTCCCCTCGCCGGGGCTATGGCTACACCTTC.

The rearrangement links TRBV4-2 to TRBJ1-5; D is ambiguous. The V gene lost 0 bases and the J gene lost 5 bases, with 11 bases spanning the gap. CDR3 length: 15 amino acids. Germline V lookup: CDR1 LGHNA, CDR2 YNFKEQ. CDR3 DNA sequence: TGTGCCAGCAGCCAAGATACCCCAGTTGATCAGCCCCAGCATTTT. As protein: CASSQDTPVDQPQHF.

V and J are TRBV24-1 and TRBJ2-5, with D uncertain. The V end was cut by 1 base, the J end by 2 bases, with 13 bases between. CDR3 length: 16 amino acids. Per the germline V gene, CDR1 is KGHDR and CDR2 is SFDVKD. The chain's CDR3 is CATSDFEQLGQETQYF. CDR3 coding DNA: TGTGCCACCAGTGATTTTGAACAGCTCGGTCAAGAGACCCAGTACTTC.

The genes are TRBV19 and TRBJ2-5; 15 bases match TRBD2. This CDR3 has 19 residues. After removal of 0 bases from V and 3 bases from J, the junction contained 8 bases not matched to a gene. In germline, CDR1 is LNHDA, CDR2 SQIVND (reference sequence). The CDR3 is CASSIDRTSGRAVEETQYF. CDR3 sequence (DNA): TGTGCCAGTAGTATAGATCGGACTAGCGGGAGGGCCGTTGAAGAGACCCAGTACTTC.

This CDR3 is CASSASGGETQYF. The CDR3 region has the DNA TGTGCCAGCAGCGCCTCAGGGGGGGAGACCCAGTACTTC. This chain joins TRBV9 and TRBJ2-5, with D possibly being TRBD1 (7 bases). V lost 3 bases to trimming and J lost 5 bases, with 11 bases between them. The CDR3 loop spans 13 amino acids. Per germline, CDR1 SGDLS and CDR2 YYNGEE.

V and J are TRBV7-2 and TRBJ1-5; no definite D call. This CDR3 spans 12 amino acids. CDR1 is SGHTA and CDR2 is FQGNSA in the germline V gene. With 3 bases removed from V and 5 bases from J, the gap between germline ends came to 5 bases. Written as DNA, the CDR3 is TGTGCCAGCAGCTTTCGCGATCAGCCCCAGCATTTT. Translation: CASSFRDQPQHF. The full variable domain, completed using reference TRBV7-2 and TRBJ1-5, is GAGVSQSPSNKVTEKGKDVELRCDPISGHTALYWYRQSLGQGLEFLIYFQGNSAPDKSGLPSDRFSAERTGGSVSTLTIQRTQQEDSAVYLCASSFRDQPQHFGDGTRLSIL.

J is TRBJ1-2 and V is TRBV5-6, with D perhaps TRBD1 (6 bases). CDR3 length equals 13 residues. V was pared by 3 bases and J by 4 bases, with 10 bases between. Germline V gene sequence: CDR1 SGHDT, CDR2 YYEEEE. CDR3: CASSSRTVYGYTF. The CDR3 nucleotides read TGTGCCAGCAGCTCGCGGACAGTCTATGGCTACACCTTC.

This chain uses TRBV5-5 with TRBJ1-5, with no clear D. From germline, CDR1 is SGHKS and CDR2 YYEKEE (reference sequence). V dropped 1 base and J dropped 7 bases, with 12 bases sitting between them. The CDR3 length is 14 residues. The CDR3 reads CASSLFTEEQPQHF. CDR3 in DNA: TGTGCCAGCAGCTTGTTCACCGAGGAGCAGCCCCAGCATTTT. Full variable domain (missing parts from reference TRBV5-5 and TRBJ1-5): DAGVTQSPTHLIKTRGQQVTLRCSPISGHKSVSWYQQVLGQGPQFIFQYYEKEERGRGNFPDRFSARQFPNYSSELNVNALLLGDSALYLCASSLFTEEQPQHFGDGTRLSIL.

In DNA form, the CDR3 reads TGTGCCAGCAGTGCCTACAGGGGTGAGGGGACCCAGTACTTC. This encodes CASSAYRGEGTQYF. The rearrangement links TRBV6-2 or TRBV6-3 to TRBJ2-5; 7 bases are shared with TRBD1. The CDR3 extends over 14 amino acids. The V gene end was trimmed by 5 bases and the J gene end by 7 bases; junction bases not matched to a gene: 10. Germline CDR1 is MNHEY and CDR2 is SVGEGT.

The chain is built from TRBV7-2 and TRBJ1-1, with 7 nucleotides matching TRBD1. J gave up 3 bases and V 4 bases, and 8 bases lay outside the gene matches. The CDR3 has 15 amino acids. Germline values: CDR1 SGHTA, CDR2 FQGNSA. The DNA for the CDR3 is TGTGCCAGCAGCTCATCCCGGACAGGTCACACTGAAGCTTTCTTT. As protein: CASSSSRTGHTEAFF.

This chain uses TRBV5-1 with TRBJ2-1; 7 bases are shared with TRBD2. This CDR3 contains 16 residues. J lost 7 bases, V lost 4 bases, and 14 bases had no gene match. Germline V gives CDR1 SGHRS, CDR2 YFSETQ. CDR3 in DNA: TGCGCCAGCAGCGACCGGGGGGACCCCTTTACGAATGAGCAGTTCTTC. Encoded protein: CASSDRGDPFTNEQFF.

The genes are TRBV23-1 and TRBJ2-2; 7 bases line up with TRBD1. TRBV23-1 is identified as an open reading frame with a role that is uncertain. Trimming removed 6 bases from V and 7 bases from J; junction bases left unmatched: 20. This CDR3 is built from 18 residues. CDR3 region: CASRPTGKAVLGCGELFF. CDR3 sequence (DNA): TGCGCCAGCAGACCGACAGGGAAGGCGGTGTTAGGGTGCGGGGAGCTGTTTTTT.

This clone was counted only a few times. V and J are TRBV28 and TRBJ2-3; 10 nucleotides align to TRBD2. J was trimmed by 0 bases and V by 1 base; bases with no gene match: 1. Germline V lookup: CDR1 MDHEN, CDR2 SYDVKM. The CDR3 loop spans 16 amino acids. CDR3 in amino acids: CASSLSTSGSTDTQYF. The CDR3 region has the DNA TGTGCCAGCAGTTTATCGACTAGCGGGAGCACAGATACGCAGTATTTT.

V is TRBV5-1 and J is TRBJ1-2; weak D call: TRBD1 (5 bases). The length of the CDR3 is 15 residues. Per germline, CDR1 SGHRS and CDR2 YFSETQ. The V and J ends lost 3 bases and 4 bases respectively, with 16 bases between them. In DNA, the CDR3 is TGCGCCAGCAGCTGGGGGGACGGAGGGGCCTATGGCTACACCTTC. It encodes CASSWGDGGAYGYTF.